These T cell receptor beta chains were read from a single sample in a study of shared clonotypes between healthy human individuals. Method: immunoSEQ multiplex PCR; TCRdb's copy keeps in-frame clones and lacks some. The table has about a million clones, about 76% seen once; the top ten hold 1.4% to 1.5%. The material sequenced was memory CD4+ T cells sorted from blood. These receptor sequences come from a man aged 18 to 30 in good health. The CDR3 runs from the conserved cysteine through the conserved F or W. A D gene is named only where the DNA matches it firmly. The size field is filled for only some rows; it gives once, few, many or a size class.

CDR3 protein: CASSARRYEQFF; CDR3 DNA: TGTGCCAGCAGTGCAAGGAGGTATGAGCAGTTCTTC; clone size: -; D gene: -; J gene: TRBJ2-1; V gene: TRBV6-1
CDR3 protein: CASSETRTVNTEAFF; CDR3 DNA: TGTGCCAGCAGTGAAACCCGCACCGTGAACACTGAAGCTTTCTTT; clone size: few; D gene: -; J gene: TRBJ1-1; V gene: TRBV2
CDR3 protein: CASSPTAGAGANVLTF; CDR3 DNA: TGTGCCAGCTCACCAACGGCGGGGGCTGGGGCCAACGTCCTGACTTTC; clone size: -; D gene: TRBD2; J gene: TRBJ2-6; V gene: TRBV18
CDR3 protein: CASSLDPDRGRLAFF; CDR3 DNA: TGTGCCAGCAGCTTAGATCCGGACAGGGGGCGTTTGGCTTTCTTT; clone size: many; D gene: TRBD1; J gene: TRBJ1-1; V gene: TRBV7-2
CDR3 protein: CASSYDLTGELFF; CDR3 DNA: TGTGCCAGCAGTTACGACCTCACCGGGGAGCTGTTTTTT; clone size: -; D gene: -; J gene: TRBJ2-2; V gene: TRBV6-6
CDR3 protein: CASSSSSGGARNEQFF; CDR3 DNA: TGTGCCAGCAGCTCCTCTAGCGGGGGGGCTCGGAATGAGCAGTTCTTC; clone size: -; D gene: TRBD2; J gene: TRBJ2-1; V gene: TRBV7-9
CDR3 protein: CASSPGLAGGSNTGELFF; CDR3 DNA: TGCGCCAGCAGCCCTGGACTAGCGGGAGGTTCGAACACCGGGGAGCTGTTTTTT; clone size: -; D gene: TRBD2; J gene: TRBJ2-2; V gene: TRBV4-3
CDR3 protein: CASSRGTDQETQYF; CDR3 DNA: TGTGCCAGCAGCAGAGGGACAGACCAAGAGACCCAGTACTTC; clone size: -; D gene: TRBD1; J gene: TRBJ2-5; V gene: TRBV11-3
CDR3 protein: CASSTSALWDEQYF; CDR3 DNA: TGTGCCAGCAGTACATCGGCCCTCTGGGACGAGCAGTACTTC; clone size: -; D gene: -; J gene: TRBJ2-7; V gene: TRBV2
CDR3 protein: CSVEQVGGIQYF; CDR3 DNA: TGCAGCGTTGAACAGGTGGGAGGGATTCAGTACTTC; clone size: -; D gene: TRBD2; J gene: TRBJ2-4; V gene: TRBV29-1
CDR3 protein: CASSLDVYEQYF; CDR3 DNA: TGCGCCAGCAGCTTGGACGTGTACGAGCAGTACTTC; clone size: -; D gene: -; J gene: TRBJ2-7; V gene: TRBV5-1
CDR3 protein: CASSTGTGGSEQYF; CDR3 DNA: TGTGCCAGCAGTACCGGGACAGGGGGTAGCGAGCAGTACTTC; clone size: -; D gene: TRBD1; J gene: TRBJ2-7; V gene: TRBV6-5
CDR3 protein: CASRDLPASGANVLTF; CDR3 DNA: TGCGCCAGCAGGGACTTACCAGCCTCTGGGGCCAACGTCCTGACTTTC; clone size: -; D gene: -; J gene: TRBJ2-6; V gene: TRBV5-1
CDR3 protein: CASSDSRSNQPQHF; CDR3 DNA: TGTGCCAGCAGTGATAGCAGGAGCAATCAGCCCCAGCATTTT; clone size: few; D gene: -; J gene: TRBJ1-5; V gene: TRBV2
CDR3 protein: CASSLPGVQINEQFF; CDR3 DNA: TGTGCCAGCAGCTTGCCGGGAGTTCAGATAAATGAGCAGTTCTTC; clone size: -; D gene: -; J gene: TRBJ2-1; V gene: TRBV5-4
CDR3 protein: CASSLVVQETQYF; CDR3 DNA: TGTGCCAGCAGCTTAGTGGTTCAAGAGACCCAGTACTTC; clone size: once; D gene: -; J gene: TRBJ2-5; V gene: TRBV11-2
CDR3 protein: CATRGQGNQPQHF; CDR3 DNA: TGTGCCACCAGGGGGCAGGGAAATCAGCCCCAGCATTTT; clone size: -; D gene: -; J gene: TRBJ1-5; V gene: TRBV15
CDR3 protein: CASSPQAGTSYNEQFF; CDR3 DNA: TGCGCCAGCAGCCCCCAAGCGGGAACCTCCTACAATGAGCAGTTCTTC; clone size: -; D gene: TRBD2; J gene: TRBJ2-1; V gene: TRBV5-1
CDR3 protein: CASSAGSLPQHF; CDR3 DNA: TGTGCCAGCAGCGCGGGGTCTCTTCCCCAGCATTTT; clone size: few; D gene: -; J gene: TRBJ1-5; V gene: TRBV28
CDR3 protein: CASSRQGKGGTDTQYF; CDR3 DNA: TGTGCCAGTAGCCGACAGGGAAAAGGGGGAACAGATACGCAGTATTTT; clone size: -; D gene: TRBD1; J gene: TRBJ2-3; V gene: TRBV19
CDR3 protein: CASSLLGENTEAFF; CDR3 DNA: TGCGCCAGCAGCTTGCTAGGGGAGAACACTGAAGCTTTCTTT; clone size: -; D gene: -; J gene: TRBJ1-1; V gene: TRBV5-1
CDR3 protein: CASSFGTMDTPLHF; CDR3 DNA: TGCGCCAGCAGCTTTGGGACGATGGATACACCCCTCCACTTT; clone size: -; D gene: -; J gene: TRBJ1-6; V gene: TRBV5-1
CDR3 protein: CASSLVGRRLTDTQYF; CDR3 DNA: TGTGCCAGCAGCTTGGTAGGTAGGCGACTCACAGATACGCAGTATTTT; clone size: -; D gene: -; J gene: TRBJ2-3; V gene: TRBV5-6
CDR3 protein: CASRFTGVPGELFF; CDR3 DNA: TGTGCCAGCAGATTCACAGGGGTACCCGGGGAGCTGTTTTTT; clone size: few; D gene: TRBD1; J gene: TRBJ2-2; V gene: TRBV5-8
CDR3 protein: CASSDSTAPKGDYGYTF; CDR3 DNA: TGTGCCAGCAGTGACTCTACGGCACCCAAGGGCGACTATGGCTACACCTTC; clone size: many; D gene: -; J gene: TRBJ1-2; V gene: TRBV6-4
CDR3 protein: CASSGGQGMNIQYF; CDR3 DNA: TGTGCCAGCAGTGGGGGACAGGGGATGAACATTCAGTACTTC; clone size: few; D gene: TRBD1; J gene: TRBJ2-4; V gene: TRBV28
CDR3 protein: CASSFLSGGSTGELFF; CDR3 DNA: TGTGCCAGCAGCTTCCTTAGCGGGGGGAGCACCGGGGAGCTGTTTTTT; clone size: -; D gene: TRBD2; J gene: TRBJ2-2; V gene: TRBV7-8